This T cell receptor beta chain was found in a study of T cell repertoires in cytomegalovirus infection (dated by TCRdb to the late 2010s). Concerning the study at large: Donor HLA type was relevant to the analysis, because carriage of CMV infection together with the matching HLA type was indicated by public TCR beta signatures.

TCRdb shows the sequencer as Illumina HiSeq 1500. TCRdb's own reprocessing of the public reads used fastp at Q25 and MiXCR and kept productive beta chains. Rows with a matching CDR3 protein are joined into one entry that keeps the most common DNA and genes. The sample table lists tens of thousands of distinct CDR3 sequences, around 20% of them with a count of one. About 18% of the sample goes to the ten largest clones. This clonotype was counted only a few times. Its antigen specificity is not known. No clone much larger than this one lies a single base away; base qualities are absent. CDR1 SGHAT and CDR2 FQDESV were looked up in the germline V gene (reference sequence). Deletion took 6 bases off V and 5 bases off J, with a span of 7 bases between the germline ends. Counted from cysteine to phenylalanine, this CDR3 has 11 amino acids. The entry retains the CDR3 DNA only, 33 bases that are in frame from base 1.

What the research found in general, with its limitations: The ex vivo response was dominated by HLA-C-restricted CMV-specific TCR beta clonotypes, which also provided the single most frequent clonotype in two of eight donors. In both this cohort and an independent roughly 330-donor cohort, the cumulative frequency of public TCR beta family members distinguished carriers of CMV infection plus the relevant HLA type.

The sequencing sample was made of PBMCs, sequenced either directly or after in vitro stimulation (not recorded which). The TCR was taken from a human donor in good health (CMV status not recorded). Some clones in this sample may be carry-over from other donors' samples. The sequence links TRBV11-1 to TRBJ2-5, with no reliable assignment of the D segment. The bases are TGTGCCAGCAGTAACGGGGAGACCCAGTACTTC. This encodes CASSNGETQYF.